The entry that follows covers one T cell receptor (beta chain) sequence. Its antigen remains unidentified. This specimen comes from a study of response to subunit inactivated influenza vaccine. Findings of the study overall: It was the authors' suggestion that each seasonal influenza vaccination recruits few new T cells.

Germline assignment: CDR1 SGHAT and CDR2 FQDESV (reference sequence). The CDR3 loop spans 15 amino acids. Trimming cost V 5 bases and J 3 bases; bases outside gene matches: 7. Using its own MiXCR run on the RT-PCR reads, TCRdb lists one record per CDR3 protein. The sample lists 500,000 to 600,000 distinct CDR3 sequences, approximately 16% seen once, with about 3% in the top ten. The origin of this receptor is a man between 50 and 75 years old who received an inactivated influenza vaccine. This chain connects TRBV11-1 to TRBJ2-7; 10 bases agree with TRBD1. The specimen was CD4+ T cells sorted from PBMCs, collected less than 30 months after vaccination. The CDR3 spells CASSGGTGVHYEQYF. The CDR3 DNA reads TGTGCCAGCAGCGGCGGGACAGGGGTCCACTACGAGCAGTACTTC.